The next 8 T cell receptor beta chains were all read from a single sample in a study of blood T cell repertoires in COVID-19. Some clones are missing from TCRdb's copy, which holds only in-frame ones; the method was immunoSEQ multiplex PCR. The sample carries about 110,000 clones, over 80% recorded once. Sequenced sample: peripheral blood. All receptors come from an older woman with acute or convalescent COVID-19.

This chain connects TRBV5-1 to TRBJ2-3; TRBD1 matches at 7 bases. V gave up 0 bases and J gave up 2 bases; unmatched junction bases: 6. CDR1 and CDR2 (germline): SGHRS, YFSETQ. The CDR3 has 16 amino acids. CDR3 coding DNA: TGCGCCAGCAGCTTGGTGGGGGACAGTTACACAGATACGCAGTATTTT. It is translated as CASSLVGDSYTDTQYF.

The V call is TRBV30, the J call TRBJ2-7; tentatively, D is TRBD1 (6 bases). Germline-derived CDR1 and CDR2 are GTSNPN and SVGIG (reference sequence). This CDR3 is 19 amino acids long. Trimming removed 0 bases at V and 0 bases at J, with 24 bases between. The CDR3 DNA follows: TGTGCCTGGAGTGTACCTCAACTCTACAGGGAAGGGGGCTCCTACGAGCAGTACTTC. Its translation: CAWSVPQLYREGGSYEQYF.

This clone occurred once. The CDR3 nucleotides are TGTGCCAGCAGCGTAGCGGGAGGGCCTCACAATGAGCAGTTCTTC. Its protein is CASSVAGGPHNEQFF. The chain uses TRBV3-1 (or the pseudogene TRBV3-2) and TRBJ2-1; 11 bases map to TRBD2. The CDR3 is made up of 15 amino acids. The V gene end was trimmed by 5 bases and the J gene end by 5 bases; junction bases not matched to a gene: 5. Per the germline V gene, CDR1 is LGHDT and CDR2 is YNNKEL (reference sequence).

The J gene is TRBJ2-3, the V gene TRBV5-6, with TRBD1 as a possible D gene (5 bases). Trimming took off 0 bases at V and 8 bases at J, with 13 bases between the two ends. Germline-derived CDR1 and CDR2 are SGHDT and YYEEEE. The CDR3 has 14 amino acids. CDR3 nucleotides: TGTGCCAGCAGCTTGGTTCAGGGTCAGGGTACGCAGTATTTT. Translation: CASSLVQGQGTQYF.

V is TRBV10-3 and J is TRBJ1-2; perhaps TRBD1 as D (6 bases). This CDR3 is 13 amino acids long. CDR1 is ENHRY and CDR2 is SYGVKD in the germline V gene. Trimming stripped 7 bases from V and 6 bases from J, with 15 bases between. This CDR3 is CAIISKQGDGYTF. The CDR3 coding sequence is TGTGCCATCATAAGTAAACAGGGCGATGGCTACACCTTC.

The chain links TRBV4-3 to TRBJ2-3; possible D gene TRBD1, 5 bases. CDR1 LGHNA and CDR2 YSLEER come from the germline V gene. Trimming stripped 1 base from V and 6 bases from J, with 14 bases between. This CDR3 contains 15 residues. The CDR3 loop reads CASSQAPDTKDTQYF. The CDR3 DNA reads TGCGCCAGCAGCCAAGCCCCGGACACGAAGGATACGCAGTATTTT.

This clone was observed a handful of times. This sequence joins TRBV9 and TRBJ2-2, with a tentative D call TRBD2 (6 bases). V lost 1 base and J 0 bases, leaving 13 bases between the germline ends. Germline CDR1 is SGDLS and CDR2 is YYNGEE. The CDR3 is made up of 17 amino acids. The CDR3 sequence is CASSVIGSGSNTGELFF. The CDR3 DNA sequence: TGTGCCAGCAGCGTAATTGGTAGCGGATCGAACACCGGGGAGCTGTTTTTT.

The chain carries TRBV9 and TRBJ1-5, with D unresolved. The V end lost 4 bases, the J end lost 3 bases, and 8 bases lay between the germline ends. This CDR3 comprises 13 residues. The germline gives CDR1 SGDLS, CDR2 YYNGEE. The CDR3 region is CASSLYTNQPQHF. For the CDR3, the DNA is TGTGCCAGCAGCTTATACACCAATCAGCCCCAGCATTTT.